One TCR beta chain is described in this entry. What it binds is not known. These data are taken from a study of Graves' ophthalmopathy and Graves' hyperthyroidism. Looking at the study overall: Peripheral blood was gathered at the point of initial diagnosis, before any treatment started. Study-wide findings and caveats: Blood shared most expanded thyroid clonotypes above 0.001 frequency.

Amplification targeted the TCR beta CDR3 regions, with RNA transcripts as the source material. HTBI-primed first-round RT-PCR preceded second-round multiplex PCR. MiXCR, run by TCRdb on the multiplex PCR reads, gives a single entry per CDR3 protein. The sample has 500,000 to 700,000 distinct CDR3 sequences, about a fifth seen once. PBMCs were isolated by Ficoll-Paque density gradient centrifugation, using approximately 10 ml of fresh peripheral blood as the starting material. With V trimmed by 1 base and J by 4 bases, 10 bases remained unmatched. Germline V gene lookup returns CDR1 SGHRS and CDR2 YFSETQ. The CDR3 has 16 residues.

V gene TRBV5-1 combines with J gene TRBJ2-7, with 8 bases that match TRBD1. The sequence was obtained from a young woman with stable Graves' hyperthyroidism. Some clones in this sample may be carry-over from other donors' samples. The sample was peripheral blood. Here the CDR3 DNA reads TGCGCCAGCAGCTTGAGTGCCGCAGGGGGCATGTACGAGCAGTACTTC. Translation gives CASSLSAAGGMYEQYF. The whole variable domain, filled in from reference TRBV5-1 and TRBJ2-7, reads KAGVTQTPRYLIKTRGQQVTLSCSPISGHRSVSWYQQTPGQGLQFLFEYFSETQRNKGNFPGRFSGRQFSNSRSEMNVSTLELGDSALYLCASSLSAAGGMYEQYFGPGTRLTVT.